This T cell receptor (beta chain) was retrieved from a study of blood T cell repertoires in COVID-19. Study details: COVID-19 samples, acute and convalescent, were from the United States, Italy and Spain. T cells, B-cell-depleted T cells, or PBMCs supplied cDNA or gDNA.

This CDR3 has 14 amino acids. Germline V CDR1 and CDR2: GTSNPN, SVGIG (reference sequence). With V trimmed by 3 bases and J by 4 bases, 7 bases remained unmatched. Authors' processing steps: Counts of nucleated cells, estimated from reference gene primer amplification, were obtained. Using immunoSEQ multiplex PCR, the repertoire was profiled, and TCRdb retains in-frame clones only, with some absent. The V and J calls and clone size are taken from that table; D and trimming were inferred from the DNA. The sample has 80,000 to 100,000 clones, 70% to 90% seen once. The chain couples TRBV30 to TRBJ1-2, with 8 nucleotides matching TRBD1. The material sequenced was peripheral blood. The sequence was obtained from a man between 65 and 80 years old with acute or convalescent COVID-19. The CDR3 spells CAWRLQGVVYGYTF. The DNA of the CDR3 is TGTGCCTGGAGGCTACAGGGGGTAGTCTATGGCTACACCTTC.